The 25 T cell receptor beta chains given below trace back to one sample, sequenced in a study of blood T cell repertoires in COVID-19. Measured with immunoSEQ multiplex PCR; TCRdb has only the in-frame clones, and not every one. The table records about 120,000 clones, roughly 70% of them present only once. The sequenced sample was peripheral blood. These receptors originate from a human donor with acute or convalescent COVID-19. The donor label of this sample is uncertain.

This chain joins TRBV5-6 and TRBJ1-2; D gene unclear. The germline CDR1 and CDR2 sequences are SGHDT and YYEEEE. Deletions cut 5 bases from V and 0 bases from J, with 17 bases between. The CDR3 spans 16 residues. In DNA form, the CDR3 reads TGTGCCAGCAGATACTGGGGAGACACAGCTAACTATGGCTACACCTTC. Its translation: CASRYWGDTANYGYTF.

The rearrangement links TRBV6-6 to TRBJ1-4; weak D call: TRBD1 (5 bases). This CDR3 is 15 amino acids long. CDR1 is MNHNY and CDR2 is SVGAGI in the germline V gene (reference sequence). V was pared by 2 bases and J by 3 bases, with 10 bases between. The CDR3 DNA sequence: TGTGCCAGCAGTTACGGGGGGTCTGCTAATGAAAAACTGTTTTTT. This sequence encodes CASSYGGSANEKLFF.

V and J are TRBV10-3 and TRBJ2-4; TRBD2 aligns across 7 bases. This CDR3 comprises 17 residues. The germline CDR1 and CDR2 sequences are ENHRY and SYGVKD. Trimming at V came to 0 bases and at J to 8 bases, leaving 13 bases not matched to a gene. CDR3 nucleotide sequence: TGTGCCATCAGTGAGTCGTTGTCGGACATCCTAGCGGACATTCAGTACTTC. This gives the protein CAISESLSDILADIQYF.

This chain connects TRBV5-1 to TRBJ2-5; TRBD1 matches at 9 bases. The CDR3 is 15 amino acids. With V trimmed by 5 bases and J by 5 bases, 10 bases remained unmatched. Germline loops: CDR1 SGHRS, CDR2 YFSETQ. CDR3 sequence reads: CASRTGTGLLETQYF. The CDR3 DNA follows: TGCGCCAGCAGAACCGGGACAGGGTTATTGGAGACCCAGTACTTC.

This clone occurred many times. CDR3 sequence reads: CASSLQRTSGGDTQYF. The CDR3, as DNA: TGCGCCAGCAGCTTGCAGCGGACTAGCGGGGGAGATACGCAGTATTTT. The chain joins TRBV5-1 to TRBJ2-3; 13 bases align to TRBD2. V shed 1 base, J shed 5 bases, and the junction held 4 bases outside the gene matches. This CDR3 spans 16 amino acids. Germline loops: CDR1 SGHRS, CDR2 YFSETQ. Together with reference TRBV5-1 and TRBJ2-3, the CDR3 gives the full variable domain: KAGVTQTPRYLIKTRGQQVTLSCSPISGHRSVSWYQQTPGQGLQFLFEYFSETQRNKGNFPGRFSGRQFSNSRSEMNVSTLELGDSALYLCASSLQRTSGGDTQYFGPGTRLTVL.

This chain joins TRBV20-1 and TRBJ2-1; 7 nucleotides line up with TRBD2. The CDR3 spans 14 residues. Germline lookup yields CDR1 DFQATT and CDR2 SNEGSKA (reference sequence). V gave up 3 bases and J gave up 3 bases; unmatched junction bases: 5. The CDR3 region has the DNA TGCAGTGCTAGTACCAGGACTAGCTACAATGAGCAGTTCTTC. Encoded protein: CSASTRTSYNEQFF.

A single count supports this clone. V usage is TRBV28 and J usage is TRBJ1-6; tentatively, D is TRBD1 (6 bases). The V and J ends lost 5 bases and 9 bases respectively, with 23 bases between them. The CDR3 is made up of 17 amino acids. From germline, CDR1 is MDHEN and CDR2 SYDVKM. DNA for the CDR3: TGTGCCAGCAGTCCAAACCCCGGACAGCCACAGGGTTCACCCCTCCACTTT. Amino acids: CASSPNPGQPQGSPLHF.

The V call is TRBV6-9, the J call TRBJ2-7; TRBD1 aligns across 8 bases. Per the germline V gene, CDR1 is MNHGY and CDR2 is SVAAGI. This CDR3 has 16 amino acids. With 5 bases clipped from V and 0 bases from J, the junction kept 9 bases outside the gene matches. CDR3 region: CASSPRTGRTSYEQYF. Here the CDR3 DNA reads TGTGCCAGCAGTCCAAGGACAGGGAGGACCTCCTACGAGCAGTACTTC.

This clone was seen more than once but under ten times. V is TRBV6-6 and J is TRBJ2-7, with 12 nucleotides matching TRBD1. The germline CDR1 and CDR2 sequences are MNHNY and SVGAGI (reference sequence). The V gene end was trimmed by 6 bases and the J gene end by 3 bases; junction bases not matched to a gene: 6. The CDR3 is 15 amino acids. The CDR3 sequence: CASRVRDRGLYEQYF. Here the CDR3 DNA reads TGTGCCAGCAGGGTCCGGGACAGGGGGCTCTACGAGCAGTACTTC.

For the CDR3, the DNA is TGTGCCAGCTCACCATTACAGGTTCGGTGGGATGAGCAGTTCTTC. Encoded protein: CASSPLQVRWDEQFF. The V call is TRBV18, the J call TRBJ2-1; TRBD1 might be the D (5 bases). The germline V and J ends were trimmed by 2 bases and 8 bases, with 16 bases remaining between them. The CDR3 totals 15 residues. Germline assignment: CDR1 KGHSH and CDR2 LQKENI. The full variable domain, in which reference TRBV18 and TRBJ2-1 provide the parts outside the CDR3, is NAGVMQNPRHLVRRRGQEARLRCSPMKGHSHVYWYRQLPEEGLKFMVYLQKENIIDESGMPKERFSAEFPKEGPSILRIQQVVRGDSAAYFCASSPLQVRWDEQFFGPGTRLTVL.

There are a few counts of this clone. The V gene is TRBV24-1, the J gene TRBJ2-3, with 11 bases aligning to TRBD1. This CDR3 spans 13 amino acids. Germline V gene data show CDR1 as KGHDR and CDR2 as SFDVKD. The V and J ends lost 9 bases and 6 bases, in that order; junction bases with no gene match: 4. This chain's CDR3 is CATPGTGGDTQYF. The DNA of the CDR3 is TGTGCCACCCCCGGGACAGGGGGTGATACGCAGTATTTT.

The V call is TRBV24-1, the J call TRBJ1-6; D perhaps matches TRBD1 (5 bases). Deletions cut 9 bases from V and 3 bases from J, with 11 bases between. Germline V gives CDR1 KGHDR, CDR2 SFDVKD. The length of the CDR3 is 14 residues. CDR3 nucleotide sequence: TGTGCCACCGGAGGGACGGGCTATAATTCACCCCTCCACTTT. This translates into CATGGTGYNSPLHF.

V and J are TRBV5-1 and TRBJ1-6, with D perhaps TRBD1 (5 bases). The germline CDR1 and CDR2 sequences are SGHRS and YFSETQ. The CDR3 runs to 15 residues. Trimming removed 5 bases from V and 6 bases from J, with 15 bases in between. The CDR3 DNA is TGCGCCAGCAGTTCTCTCGGGGGGAGTAATTCACCCCTCCACTTT. This gives the protein CASSSLGGSNSPLHF.

This sequence joins TRBV10-3 and TRBJ1-3; TRBD1 might be the D (6 bases). The CDR3 runs 17 residues. V was cut by 5 bases and J by 0 bases, with 17 bases left in between. Germline V CDR1 and CDR2: ENHRY, SYGVKD. In DNA, the CDR3 is TGTGCCATCAGTAACCCCGGGACATCCCTCTCTGGAAACACCATATATTTT. This sequence encodes CAISNPGTSLSGNTIYF.

This clone showed up just once. The chain joins TRBV5-1 to TRBJ2-1, with 13 bases identical to TRBD2. The ends lost 7 bases at V and 5 bases at J; junction bases unmatched: 6. The germline gives CDR1 SGHRS, CDR2 YFSETQ. This CDR3 has 15 residues. The CDR3 is CASGTSGARDNEQFF. The CDR3 DNA reads TGCGCCAGCGGGACTAGCGGGGCCCGGGACAATGAGCAGTTCTTC.

The gene calls are TRBV19 and TRBJ2-3; D ambiguous. Germline CDR1 and CDR2: LNHDA and SQIVND (reference sequence). Trimming took 2 bases from V and 2 from J, leaving 11 bases between them. This CDR3 is 15 amino acids long. The CDR3 DNA sequence: TGTGCCAGTAGTATACTCGAAGACTCCACAGATACGCAGTATTTT. It is translated as CASSILEDSTDTQYF.

The gene calls are TRBV7-9 and TRBJ1-2; 8 nucleotides align to TRBD1. The germline V gene has CDR1 SEHNR and CDR2 FQNEAQ (reference sequence). The V gene end was trimmed by 6 bases and the J gene end by 0 bases; junction bases not matched to a gene: 18. The CDR3 is made up of 19 amino acids. The CDR3 region is CASSSNWRTGRGANYGYTF. The CDR3 DNA sequence: TGTGCCAGCAGTTCGAATTGGCGGACAGGGAGGGGAGCTAACTATGGCTACACCTTC.

The chain is built from TRBV18 and TRBJ2-1; 10 bases fit TRBD2. J gave up 3 bases and V 6 bases, and 5 bases lay outside the gene matches. Germline V lookup: CDR1 KGHSH, CDR2 LQKENI. This CDR3 spans 15 amino acids. The CDR3 protein is CASSLLAGDYNEQFF. Here the CDR3 DNA reads TGTGCCAGCTCGCTTCTAGCGGGGGACTACAATGAGCAGTTCTTC.

The genes are TRBV19 and TRBJ1-2; the D gene is possibly TRBD1 (5 bases). Trimming removed 5 bases at V and 4 bases at J, with 17 bases between. The CDR3 extends over 15 amino acids. CDR1 is LNHDA and CDR2 is SQIVND in the germline V gene (reference sequence). CDR3 nucleotides: TGTGCCAGTAGTGGGAACAGACAGACCATCTATGGCTACACCTTC. Its translation is CASSGNRQTIYGYTF. The entire variable domain, with the rest obtained from reference TRBV19 and TRBJ1-2, is as follows: DGGITQSPKYLFRKEGQNVTLSCEQNLNHDAMYWYRQDPGQGLRLIYYSQIVNDFQKGDIAEGYSVSREKKESFPLTVTSAQKNPTAFYLCASSGNRQTIYGYTFGSGTRLTVV.

The V call is TRBV7-8, the J call TRBJ2-1; 8 nucleotides line up with TRBD2. The germline CDR1 and CDR2 sequences are SGHVS and FQNEAQ. V was clipped by 8 bases and J by 10 bases; unmatched bases: 13. The CDR3 has 14 residues. The CDR3 loop is CASQRTSLIGEQFF. As DNA, the CDR3 is TGTGCCAGCCAGAGGACTAGCCTGATCGGGGAGCAGTTCTTC.

The V and J genes are TRBV11-2 and TRBJ1-1; D call uncertain. V dropped 2 bases and J dropped 1 base, with 5 bases sitting between them. This CDR3 contains 13 residues. Germline assignment: CDR1 SGHAT and CDR2 FQNNGV. DNA of the CDR3: TGTGCCAGCAGCTTATCAGAGAACACTGAAGCTTTCTTT. This codes for CASSLSENTEAFF.

The genes are TRBV19 and TRBJ1-5; D remains unclear. The CDR3 spans 14 residues. Germline V gives CDR1 LNHDA, CDR2 SQIVND (reference sequence). V dropped 1 base and J dropped 6 bases, with 10 bases sitting between them. The CDR3 DNA reads as TGTGCCAGTAGTATAGTCGGTGATGGTCAGCCCCAGCATTTT. It is translated as CASSIVGDGQPQHF.

Turning to this clone: At the DNA level, this CDR3 is encoded by other sequences in the same sample as well. The chain joins TRBV12-5 to TRBJ2-1, with a weak D call TRBD1 (5 bases). CDR3 length: 17 residues. Germline V lookup: CDR1 LGHNT, CDR2 FRNRAP. Between the trimmed V and J ends, which lost 3 bases and 4 bases, there was a span of 19 bases. CDR3 protein: CASGFLRGRSSYNEQFF. DNA of the CDR3: TGTGCTAGTGGTTTCCTAAGGGGTCGGAGCTCTTACAATGAGCAGTTCTTC.

V usage is TRBV2 and J usage is TRBJ2-2, with unresolved D. The germline CDR1 and CDR2 sequences are SNHLY and FYNNEI. V was pared by 1 base and J by 6 bases, with 3 bases between. The CDR3 extends over 12 amino acids. The CDR3 spells CASSEEPGELFF. The CDR3 DNA reads TGTGCCAGCAGTGAAGAGCCCGGGGAGCTGTTTTTT. The entire variable domain, with the rest obtained from reference TRBV2 and TRBJ2-2, is as follows: EPEVTQTPSHQVTQMGQEVILRCVPISNHLYFYWYRQILGQKVEFLVSFYNNEISEKSEIFDDQFSVERPDGSNFTLKIRSTKLEDSAMYFCASSEEPGELFFGEGSRLTVL.

The V and J genes are TRBV7-9 and TRBJ1-2; the D is unclear. Trimming left V 2 bases short and J 2 bases short, with 6 bases between. Germline-derived CDR1 and CDR2 are SEHNR and FQNEAQ (reference sequence). The CDR3 sequence is 13 residues long. The CDR3 nucleotides are TGTGCCAGCAGCTTAACAGCCAACTATGGCTACACCTTC. It specifies CASSLTANYGYTF.